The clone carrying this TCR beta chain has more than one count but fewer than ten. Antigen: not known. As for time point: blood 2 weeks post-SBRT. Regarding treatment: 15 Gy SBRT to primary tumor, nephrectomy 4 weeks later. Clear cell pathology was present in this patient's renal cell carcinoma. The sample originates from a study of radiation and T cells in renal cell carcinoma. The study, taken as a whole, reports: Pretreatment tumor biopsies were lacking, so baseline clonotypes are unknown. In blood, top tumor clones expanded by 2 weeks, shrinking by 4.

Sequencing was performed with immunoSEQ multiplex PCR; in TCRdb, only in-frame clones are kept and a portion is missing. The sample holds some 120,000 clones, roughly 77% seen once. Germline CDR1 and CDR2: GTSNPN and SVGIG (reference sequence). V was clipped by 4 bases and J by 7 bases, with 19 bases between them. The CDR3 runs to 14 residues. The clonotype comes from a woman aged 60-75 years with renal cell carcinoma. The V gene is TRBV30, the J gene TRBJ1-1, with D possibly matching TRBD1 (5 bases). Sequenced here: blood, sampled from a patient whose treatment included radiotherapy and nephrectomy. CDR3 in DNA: TGTGCCTGGATCAACGGGGGGAGGTGGAGTGAAGCTTTCTTT. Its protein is CAWINGGRWSEAFF.